The 17 T cell receptor beta chains given below trace back to one sample, sequenced in a study of control samples from healthy donors and cancer patients. The assay was immunoSEQ multiplex PCR, and TCRdb's table has in-frame clones only and misses some. The sample yields roughly 100,000 clones, 80% to 95% seen once. Sequencing input: blood. These receptors were taken from a human donor in good health. The donor label of this sample is uncertain.

J is TRBJ1-3 and V is TRBV10-3; D is undetermined. This CDR3 is built from 14 residues. V was pared by 3 bases and J by 0 bases, with 6 bases between. Germline CDR1 is ENHRY and CDR2 is SYGVKD. This chain's CDR3 is CAISESGSGNTIYF. The CDR3 coding sequence is TGTGCCATCAGTGAATCCGGCTCTGGAAACACCATATATTTT.

The chain recombines TRBV29-1 with TRBJ1-2; D not resolved. Trimming pared 3 bases from V and 6 bases from J, leaving 11 bases between. Germline V gene sequence: CDR1 SQVTM, CDR2 ANQGSEA. This CDR3 region has 12 residues. The CDR3 is CSVDPGLDGYTF. In DNA form, the CDR3 reads TGCAGCGTTGATCCGGGATTGGATGGCTACACCTTC.

V is TRBV5-1 and J is TRBJ1-6; D gene uncertain. This CDR3 has 17 amino acids. Germline V gene lookup returns CDR1 SGHRS and CDR2 YFSETQ. Trimming pared 0 bases from V and 1 base from J, leaving 11 bases between. CDR3 coding DNA: TGCGCCAGCAGCTTGGAATCTCCCAGGTCCTATAATTCACCCCTCCACTTT. Translating it yields CASSLESPRSYNSPLHF.

This chain links TRBV6-5 with TRBJ2-3, with 7 bases matching TRBD2. J gave up 6 bases and V 0 bases, and 6 bases lay outside the gene matches. The CDR3 is made up of 15 amino acids. The germline gives CDR1 MNHEY, CDR2 SVGAGI. The DNA for the CDR3 is TGTGCCAGCAGTTACTCGGGAGGGATCGCGGATACGCAGTATTTT. Translating gives CASSYSGGIADTQYF.

The V and J genes are TRBV3-1 (or the pseudogene TRBV3-2) and TRBJ2-7; either TRBD1 or TRBD2 may fit D (6 bases each). The CDR3 sequence is 15 residues long. Germline V gene data show CDR1 as LGHDT and CDR2 as YNNKEL (reference sequence). The V end was cut by 2 bases, the J end by 7 bases, with 18 bases between. CDR3 coding DNA: TGTGCCAGCAGCCAAACGGCGGGGACACTTGAAGAGCAGTACTTC. It yields the protein CASSQTAGTLEEQYF.

This sequence joins TRBV4-1 and TRBJ2-7; weak D call: TRBD2 (6 bases). Trimming cost V 3 bases and J 6 bases, with 12 bases left between them. Germline V CDR1 and CDR2: MGHRA, YSYEKL. The CDR3 is 13 residues long. The CDR3 protein is CASSQNGGFEQYF. CDR3 bases: TGCGCCAGCAGCCAGAACGGGGGATTCGAGCAGTACTTC.

The chain couples TRBV2 to TRBJ1-5; weak D call: TRBD1 (5 bases). Germline V gene lookup returns CDR1 SNHLY and CDR2 FYNNEI. V shed 6 bases and J shed 4 bases, with 10 bases lying between them. This CDR3 has 13 residues. The CDR3, as DNA: TGTGCCAGCAGGGACCAGGGTAATCAGCCCCAGCATTTT. Its translation is CASRDQGNQPQHF.

V and J are TRBV3-1 (or the pseudogene TRBV3-2) and TRBJ2-5; 8 positions agree with TRBD1. J lost 4 bases, V lost 6 bases, and 7 bases had no gene match. This CDR3 spans 14 amino acids. Germline V lookup: CDR1 LGHDT, CDR2 YNNKEL (reference sequence). CDR3 residues: CASRLTGAGETQYF. The CDR3 DNA sequence: TGTGCCAGCAGATTGACAGGGGCGGGAGAGACCCAGTACTTC.

This clone was seen only once. The J gene is TRBJ2-2, the V gene TRBV24-1, with TRBD1 matching 8 bases. CDR1 is KGHDR and CDR2 is SFDVKD in the germline V gene. This CDR3 spans 16 amino acids. The V segment lost 0 bases and the J segment 4 bases; nucleotides outside the gene matches: 3. The CDR3 sequence is CATSDLPGGATGELFF. The DNA for the CDR3 is TGTGCCACCAGTGATTTGCCAGGGGGCGCCACCGGGGAGCTGTTTTTT.

The chain has TRBV12-3 or TRBV12-4 and TRBJ1-5; D might be TRBD1 (6 bases). V lost 6 bases, J lost 6 bases, and 9 bases lay in between. The CDR3 runs to 12 residues. CDR3 sequence (DNA): TGTGCCAGCAGCACAGGGTTTCAGCCCCAGCATTTT. It encodes CASSTGFQPQHF.

The chain couples TRBV2 to TRBJ1-5; the D is unclear. V lost 5 bases and J 5 bases, leaving 19 bases between the germline ends. The CDR3 extends over 16 amino acids. Germline V gives CDR1 SNHLY, CDR2 FYNNEI. The DNA of the CDR3 is TGTGCCAGCAGTATTTCTGGGCAGGTAGCTTATCAGCCCCAGCATTTT. This gives the protein CASSISGQVAYQPQHF. Drawing the rest from reference TRBV2 and TRBJ1-5, the complete variable domain is EPEVTQTPSHQVTQMGQEVILRCVPISNHLYFYWYRQILGQKVEFLVSFYNNEISEKSEIFDDQFSVERPDGSNFTLKIRSTKLEDSAMYFCASSISGQVAYQPQHFGDGTRLSIL.

The chain has TRBV2 and TRBJ2-3; 8 bases match TRBD1. The CDR3 length is 15 residues. The J segment lost 0 bases and the V segment lost 8 bases, leaving 7 bases of the junction unmatched. The germline V gene encodes CDR1 SNHLY and CDR2 FYNNEI. CDR3 residues: CASRAGGSSTDTQYF. CDR3 bases: TGTGCCAGCCGCGCAGGGGGCTCTAGCACAGATACGCAGTATTTT.

The chain recombines TRBV4-2 with TRBJ1-2; D is undetermined. V lost 0 bases and J lost 8, with 13 bases in between. Germline CDR1 is LGHNA and CDR2 is YNFKEQ. The CDR3 consists of 14 residues. The DNA for the CDR3 is TGTGCCAGCAGCCAAGATTTTCAAGGAAGCGGCTACACCTTC. This codes for CASSQDFQGSGYTF.

This clone was seen more than once but under ten times. The rearrangement uses TRBV6-1 and TRBJ2-7; a possible D gene is TRBD2 (6 bases). This CDR3 has 13 residues. Looked up from germline, CDR1 is MNHNS and CDR2 is SASEGT. Between the trimmed V and J ends, which lost 2 bases and 10 bases, there was a span of 15 bases. The chain's CDR3 is CASSEPSPGRQYF. The CDR3 DNA reads as TGTGCCAGCAGTGAACCGTCTCCCGGGAGACAGTACTTC.

The rearrangement uses TRBV6-5 and TRBJ1-2, with a weak D call TRBD1 (5 bases). The CDR3 contains 12 residues. Germline CDR1 and CDR2: MNHEY and SVGAGI. Trimming left V 9 bases short and J 0 bases short, with 8 bases between. The CDR3 spells CASMTANYGYTF. CDR3 nucleotide sequence: TGTGCCAGTATGACAGCTAACTATGGCTACACCTTC.

The rearrangement joins TRBV6-5 to TRBJ1-1; D call uncertain. The CDR3 length is 14 residues. Germline V CDR1 and CDR2: MNHEY, SVGAGI. Trimming removed 8 bases from V and 1 base from J, with 14 bases in between. CDR3: CASDEVRKNTEAFF. The DNA of the CDR3 is TGTGCCAGCGACGAGGTCCGAAAGAACACTGAAGCTTTCTTT.

The V call is TRBV7-2, the J call TRBJ1-1; D is perhaps TRBD1 (5 bases). V lost 4 bases and J lost 3, with 15 bases in between. This CDR3 spans 15 amino acids. Germline loops: CDR1 SGHTA, CDR2 FQGNSA. For the CDR3, the DNA is TGTGCCAGCAGCTCGGGAGCAGGGTGGGACACTGAAGCTTTCTTT. Its translation: CASSSGAGWDTEAFF.